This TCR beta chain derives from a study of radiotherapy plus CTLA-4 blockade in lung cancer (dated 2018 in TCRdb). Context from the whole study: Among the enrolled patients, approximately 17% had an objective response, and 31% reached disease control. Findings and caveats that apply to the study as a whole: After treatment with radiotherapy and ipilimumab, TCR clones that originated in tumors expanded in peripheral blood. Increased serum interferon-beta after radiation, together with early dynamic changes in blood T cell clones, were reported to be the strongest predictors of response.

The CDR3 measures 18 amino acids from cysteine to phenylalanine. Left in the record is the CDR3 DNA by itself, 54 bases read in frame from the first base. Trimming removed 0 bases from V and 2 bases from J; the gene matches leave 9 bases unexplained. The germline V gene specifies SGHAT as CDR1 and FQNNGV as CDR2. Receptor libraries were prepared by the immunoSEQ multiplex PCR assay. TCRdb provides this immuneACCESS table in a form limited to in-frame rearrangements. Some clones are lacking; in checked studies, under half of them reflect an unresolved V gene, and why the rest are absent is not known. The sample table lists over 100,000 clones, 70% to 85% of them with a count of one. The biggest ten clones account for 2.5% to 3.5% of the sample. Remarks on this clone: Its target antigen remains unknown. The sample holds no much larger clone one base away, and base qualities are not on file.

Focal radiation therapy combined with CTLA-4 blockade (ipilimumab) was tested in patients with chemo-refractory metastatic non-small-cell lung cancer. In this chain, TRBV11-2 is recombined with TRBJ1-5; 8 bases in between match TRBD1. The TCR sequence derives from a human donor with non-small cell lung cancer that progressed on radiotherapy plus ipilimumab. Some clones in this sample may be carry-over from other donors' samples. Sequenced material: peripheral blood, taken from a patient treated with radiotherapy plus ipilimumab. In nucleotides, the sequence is TGTGCCAGCAGCTTAGATGATAGACAGGGGTTCGGCAATCAGCCCCAGCATTTT. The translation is CASSLDDRQGFGNQPQHF.